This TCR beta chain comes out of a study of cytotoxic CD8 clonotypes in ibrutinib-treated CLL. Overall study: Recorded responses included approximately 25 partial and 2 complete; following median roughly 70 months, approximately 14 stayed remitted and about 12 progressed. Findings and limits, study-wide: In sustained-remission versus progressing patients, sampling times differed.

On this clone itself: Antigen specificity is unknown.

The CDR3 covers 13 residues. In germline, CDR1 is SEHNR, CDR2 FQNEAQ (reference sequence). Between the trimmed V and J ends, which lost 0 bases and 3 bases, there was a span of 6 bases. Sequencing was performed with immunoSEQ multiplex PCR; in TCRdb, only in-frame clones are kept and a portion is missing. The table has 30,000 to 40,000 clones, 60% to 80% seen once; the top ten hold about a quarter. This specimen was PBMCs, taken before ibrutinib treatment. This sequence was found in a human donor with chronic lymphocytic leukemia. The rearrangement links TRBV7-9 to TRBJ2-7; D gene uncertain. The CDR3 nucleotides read TGTGCCAGCAGCTTAGCGGTCAACTACGAGCAGTACTTC. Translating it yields CASSLAVNYEQYF.